The 17 T cell receptor beta chains below come from one sample, sequenced in a study of CD8 T cells in Susac syndrome. With random hexamers, about 0.45 to 1 ug RNA was reverse transcribed. TCRdb reanalysed the immunoSEQ multiplex PCR reads using MiXCR and keeps one entry per CDR3 protein. The table includes 85,000 to 95,000 distinct CDR3 sequences, 85% to 95% detected once. The specimen sequenced was CD4+ T cells from PBMCs. These TCRs come from a human donor with Susac syndrome.

In this sample, this clonotype turned up once. The chain recombines TRBV7-8 with TRBJ1-2; maybe TRBD1 (5 bases). CDR1 SGHVS and CDR2 FQNEAQ come from the germline V gene. The CDR3 covers 16 residues. V lost 4 bases to trimming and J lost 8 bases, with 23 bases between them. The DNA of the CDR3 is TGTGCCAGCAGCTCCAGCCCCTACGCAGGGCCAGGCGGCTACACCTTC. It specifies CASSSSPYAGPGGYTF.

This clonotype has just one count. The chain couples TRBV7-2 to TRBJ1-2, with a tentative D call TRBD1 (6 bases). The germline V gene has CDR1 SGHTA and CDR2 FQGNSA. CDR3 length: 14 amino acids. V dropped 4 bases and J dropped 4 bases, with 13 bases sitting between them. The CDR3 sequence: CASSSEGVIYGYTF. The CDR3 nucleotides are TGTGCCAGCAGCTCCGAGGGGGTGATCTATGGCTACACCTTC.

The rearrangement uses TRBV28 and TRBJ2-7, with 10 bases aligning to TRBD1. With V trimmed by 4 bases and J by 2 bases, 8 bases remained unmatched. The CDR3 is made up of 16 amino acids. Germline assignment: CDR1 MDHEN and CDR2 SYDVKM. CDR3 protein: CASSSDRDRGAYEQYF. As DNA, the CDR3 is TGTGCCAGCAGTTCAGACCGGGACAGGGGCGCCTACGAGCAGTACTTC.

The chain carries TRBV12-3 or TRBV12-4 and TRBJ2-2, with 10 bases lining up with TRBD1. J was trimmed by 5 bases and V by 8 bases; bases with no gene match: 2. The CDR3 loop spans 13 amino acids. The CDR3, as DNA: TGTGCCAGCGGGGGACAGGGGACCGGGGAGCTGTTTTTT. It translates to CASGGQGTGELFF.

DNA for the CDR3: TGTGCCAGCAGCGATACAGGGGGGGGCTCCTACAATGAGCAGTTCTTC. It yields the protein CASSDTGGGSYNEQFF. The chain is built from TRBV7-9 and TRBJ2-1, with a tentative D call TRBD1 (8 bases). The germline V and J ends were trimmed by 5 bases and 0 bases, with 14 bases remaining between them. Per the germline V gene, CDR1 is SEHNR and CDR2 is FQNEAQ (reference sequence). The CDR3 consists of 16 residues.

The V gene is TRBV3-1, the J gene TRBJ2-2; TRBD1 is a possible D gene (6 bases). V lost 5 bases, J lost 2 bases, and 12 bases lay in between. The CDR3 runs 15 residues. CDR1 is LGHDT and CDR2 is YNNKEL in the germline V gene (reference sequence). For the CDR3, the DNA is TGTGCCAGCAGCGAGGGACATTCTAACACCGGGGAGCTGTTTTTT. Translating it yields CASSEGHSNTGELFF.

The DNA for the CDR3 is TGCAGCGTTGAAGGGCTGACAGGACCATATGGCTACACCTTC. Translated: CSVEGLTGPYGYTF. This chain connects TRBV29-1 to TRBJ1-2, with a weak D call TRBD1 (6 bases). The germline CDR1 and CDR2 sequences are SQVTM and ANQGSEA. The V end was cut by 1 base, the J end by 5 bases, with 14 bases between. The CDR3 consists of 14 residues.

J is TRBJ1-5 and V is TRBV5-1; D is unresolved. The ends were cut back, 0 bases at V and 1 base at J, with 5 bases in the middle. Germline CDR1 SGHRS, CDR2 YFSETQ. The CDR3 has 14 amino acids. The CDR3 DNA reads as TGCGCCAGCAGCTTGGATGGCAGCAATCAGCCCCAGCATTTT. Translated: CASSLDGSNQPQHF.

The chain links TRBV11-2 to TRBJ2-7; D remains ambiguous. The CDR3 length is 13 residues. Germline V gene sequence: CDR1 SGHAT, CDR2 FQNNGV. V dropped 5 bases and J dropped 2 bases, with 10 bases sitting between them. DNA for the CDR3: TGTGCCAGCAGCCCGACGGTAACCTACGAGCAGTACTTC. Protein sequence: CASSPTVTYEQYF.

The CDR3 region has the DNA TGTGCCAGCAGTTTCTCCCCACGCCATGGCTACACCTTC. Protein sequence: CASSFSPRHGYTF. The chain carries TRBV12-3 or TRBV12-4 and TRBJ1-2; D is unresolved. The CDR3 spans 13 residues. V was shortened by 3 bases and J by 6 bases, with 11 bases between the two germline ends.

J is TRBJ2-7 and V is TRBV12-3 or TRBV12-4; D assignment may be TRBD1 or TRBD2 (5 bases each). This CDR3 has 16 amino acids. Between the trimmed V and J ends, which lost 5 bases and 3 bases, there was a span of 20 bases. CDR3 loop: CASSGAEGQFFYEQYF. The DNA of the CDR3 is TGTGCCAGCAGTGGAGCTGAGGGGCAATTTTTCTACGAGCAGTACTTC.

This chain links TRBV4-3 with TRBJ2-5; TRBD1 matches 8 bases. There are 15 residues in the CDR3. Germline CDR1 LGHNA, CDR2 YSLEER. V was pared by 1 base and J by 2 bases, with 3 bases of the junction left unmatched. The CDR3 nucleotides read TGCGCCAGCAGCCAAGGCGGGACAGGACAAGAGACCCAGTACTTC. Translating it yields CASSQGGTGQETQYF.

This chain connects TRBV6-5 to TRBJ1-6; a weak D match, TRBD1 (5 bases). Germline V gene lookup returns CDR1 MNHEY and CDR2 SVGAGI. Trimming shortened V by 6 bases and J by 9 bases, and 15 bases separated the two germline ends. The CDR3 sequence is 14 residues long. CDR3 protein: CASRGVGGTSPLHF. In DNA form, the CDR3 reads TGTGCCAGCAGGGGGGTCGGGGGGACTTCACCCCTCCACTTT.

J is TRBJ2-3 and V is TRBV6-5; 10 positions match TRBD2. Looked up from germline, CDR1 is MNHEY and CDR2 is SVGAGI. Unmatched junction bases numbered 5, after V lost 6 bases and J lost 2 bases. The CDR3 has 15 amino acids. In DNA form, the CDR3 reads TGTGCCAGCAGCCTACTAGCGGGGATCACAGATACGCAGTATTTT. Its translation: CASSLLAGITDTQYF.

The chain recombines TRBV30 with TRBJ2-3; D gene unclear. Trimming shortened V by 2 bases and J by 0 bases, and 12 bases separated the two germline ends. CDR3 size: 15 residues. The germline V gene has CDR1 GTSNPN and CDR2 SVGIG (reference sequence). In DNA, the CDR3 is TGTGCCTGGAGTTTGACCTCTCGTAGCACAGATACGCAGTATTTT. As protein: CAWSLTSRSTDTQYF.

The chain joins TRBV12-3 or TRBV12-4 to TRBJ2-3; D assignment may be TRBD1 or TRBD2 (7 bases each). The CDR3 is 17 residues long. Trimming shortened V by 3 bases and J by 4 bases, and 20 bases separated the two germline ends. In nucleotides, the CDR3 is TGTGCCAGCAGTTTGGGGAGGGGGCTGGACGTAGCAGATACGCAGTATTTT. Translating it yields CASSLGRGLDVADTQYF.

The chain employs TRBV6-6 and TRBJ2-2, with 7 bases fitting TRBD1. The V gene's germline CDR1 is MNHNY and CDR2 SVGAGI (reference sequence). The CDR3 is 15 residues long. J was trimmed by 5 bases and V by 10 bases; bases with no gene match: 13. In DNA, the CDR3 is TGTGCCACCGGTCCCTTACAGGGGTCTACCGGGGAGCTGTTTTTT. Protein product: CATGPLQGSTGELFF.